This T cell receptor beta chain was sequenced in a study of cytomegalovirus exposure and HLA in healthy donors (dated by TCRdb to 2017 to 2019). Broadly, across the study: An earlier analysis of some 500 of the donors reported roughly 270 Gb of sequence data and some 120 million unique TCR beta sequences from 150 million to 200 million T cells. The study combined high-throughput TCR immunosequencing, statistical association of individual TCRs with disease status, and machine learning to predict cytomegalovirus infection status. In a later analysis, previously published TCR beta repertoires from 600 to 850 donors were re-analyzed and high-resolution HLA genotyping was added so that TCR occurrence patterns could be studied. Donor age, sex, ethnicity and CMV serostatus were collected together with the repertoire data. HLA typing covered class I and class II loci at four-digit resolution. An early release covering some 640 HLA-typed donors comprised approximately 300 gigabases of sequencing data and 65 million to 100 million unique TCR sequences. Typing coverage differed by locus: A, B, C, DRB1 and DQB1 were typed in about 629-630 donors, DQA1 in 522, DPA1 in some 610, and DPB1 in just under 480. The study was designed to test whether signatures of past pathogen exposure could be identified by cataloging public T cell receptors. In the later analysis, no new phenotypic data were used to find candidate immune exposures; instead, reliance was placed on TCR beta sequences and their occurrence across donors. On average, 235,054 unique TCR beta nucleotide sequences were sequenced per donor among some 420 genotyped donors of the cohort, with about 17% of those sequences being non-productive. In a later genetic analysis, genome-wide SNP genotypes for about 55% of the roughly 700 donors were used, and that subset was treated as a discovery cohort. The T cell repertoires of 666 subjects were profiled by immunosequencing and related to cytomegalovirus serostatus. In addition to the first cohort of around 670 subjects, a separate validation cohort of under 150 different subjects was used. Of the roughly 420 genotyped donors, 81% were placed in the genetic ancestry cluster associated with self-reported Caucasian donors. All discovery cohort repertoires had been generated on a single sequencing platform. Roughly 5 DR-DQ haplotypes were handled as single units for association and clustering because linkage in the cohort was strong. An earlier analysis of approximately 640 of the donors applied high-throughput TCR beta sequencing to assess whether each TCR beta V gene segment acted as functional or pseudogenic. What the study reported, not specific to this receptor: Broadly in line with IMGT annotations, most TCR beta V segments showed up in productive rearrangements about 87% or about 30% of the time in an earlier analysis of 587 of the donors. A further reported finding was that TCR beta sequences accurately predicted the HLA-A and HLA-B alleles for most subjects in the first cohort. In a later genetic analysis, fewer N-insertions in productive TCRs were reported among donors in an Asian-associated ancestry cluster than the roughly 700-donor mean. Three of the identified cytomegalovirus-associated TCR beta chains were confirmed in vitro to be specific for cytomegalovirus antigens. Roughly uniform sequencing depth across donors was assumed in presence/absence analyses, although this assumption may not hold. A later analysis found that most CMV-associated TCR beta chains appeared HLA-restricted, with HLA associations seemingly driven largely by CMV exposure. At a false discovery rate of 0.05, a later analysis linked some 17,000 TCR beta sequences to specific HLA alleles. The authors suggested that the approach could potentially be generalized to other disease states and immunological phenotypes. A cluster of highly shared sequence variants was judged likely to be a technical artifact of the sequencing pipeline. Because the 87-base-pair reads could not distinguish some IMGT-functional V segments, including TRBV6-2 and TRBV6-3, those segments were excluded. A later analysis found that HLA-associated TCR beta chains were more clonally expanded and had lower generation probabilities than equally common non-associated chains. The classifier was reported to diagnose cytomegalovirus status with high specificity and sensitivity in both the original cohort and the validation cohort. Only TCR beta chains were sequenced in this cohort, and the absence of alpha or paired-chain data limited detectable features. Assigning TCR associations to individual alleles was difficult when HLA alleles, especially DR and DQ, strongly co-occurred. In the study, some 160 TCR beta chains were listed as associated with cytomegalovirus. Most TCR sequences were seen in very few donors, while some public TCRs were found in many individuals. Because HLA typing was missing for some donors at each locus, association tests included only the typed subset. In a later analysis, several top co-occurrence clusters were reported to appear linked to parvovirus B19, influenza, CMV and Epstein-Barr virus. For the cohort, immune exposure information was limited to CMV serostatus. Correlated functional status among segregating V segments might reflect linkage disequilibrium, but an unknown experimental factor could not be ruled out. Because counts were too low, under 20 rarely observed V segments, including chromosome 9 orphons, were left out of the earlier analysis of a few hundred of the donors. A later analysis found that TCR association rates varied across HLA loci, with DRB1 alleles showing the most associated TCRs and HLA-C alleles the fewest. An association between a missense DCLRE1C variant and V-gene and J-gene trimming of TCR beta chains was found in a later genetic analysis and replicated in an independent cohort.

The cohort consisted of 650 to 850 healthy bone marrow donors. All cohort members were sampled while nominally healthy, although unrecorded immune exposures were likely present. CMV serostatus was positive for almost 300 and negative for about 55% of the roughly 670 cohort members, and was not recorded for this donor. A peripheral blood sample was collected from each donor, and TCR beta sequencing was performed on peripheral blood mononuclear cells. The Qiagen DNeasy Blood Extraction Kit was used to extract genomic DNA from the blood cell samples. CDR1 and CDR2 (LNHDA, SQIVND) derive from the germline V gene (reference sequence). At the junction V is shortened by 5 bases and J by 3 bases, with 14 bases in between. There are 15 amino acids in the CDR3, from cysteine to phenylalanine inclusive. Here the CDR3 DNA is all that survives: 45 bases in frame from base 1. Only a few counts were recorded for this clone. Its antigen is not yet known. No base-level quality is on record; no much larger clone is a single base apart.

The receptor library was made with the immunoSEQ multiplex PCR assay. The multiplex PCR relied on a mix of 60 forward primers for TCR Vbeta segments and 13 reverse primers for TCR Jbeta segments. A multiplex PCR assay on genomic DNA amplified the CDR3 region of rearranged TCR beta genes. The Illumina HiSeq System was used to sequence the amplified TCR beta libraries as 87-base-pair reads. Regarding the original processing steps: A later analysis tallied around 87 million unique TCR beta chains across the 660 or so repertoires, and approximately 12 million of those chains were shared by two or more donors. To remove PCR and sequencing errors, raw reads were error-corrected and collapsed into unique sequences using a nearest-neighbor algorithm that merged closely related sequences. Alignment of CDR3 sequences to IMGT reference sequences was used to assign V, D and J gene segments. For a sequence to be retained, a match of at least six nucleotides was required to both a V gene segment and a J gene segment. A rearrangement was called productive if the CDR3 had no stop codons and remained in frame with V and J, and every other rearrangement was called non-productive. CDR3 was defined by IMGT convention, running from the second conserved V-encoded cysteine to the conserved J-encoded phenylalanine. In an earlier analysis of roughly 580 of the donors, sequences lacking an unambiguous match to a single V gene segment were excluded. In an earlier analysis of some 590 of the donors, V segments were called functional above 56.7% productive rearrangements and were called segregating when the between-donor standard deviation exceeded 5%. A statistical classification framework was built for diagnosing cytomegalovirus status from the catalog of TCR beta chain sequences. A later analysis assigned V and J genes by comparing TCR nucleotide sequences with IMGT/GENE-DB human TR gene sequences. A later analysis assigned CDR3 sequences and most-parsimonious VDJ recombination scenarios with the TCRdist pipeline. In a later analysis, every TCR beta chain was defined by the combination of its CDR3 amino acid sequence and its V-gene family, and reads without a unique V-gene family were dropped. To address suspected cross-contamination and a sequencing artifact, a later analysis removed 592 highly shared, low-generation-probability nucleotide sequences. A later analysis calculated a clonal expansion index for each public chain from normalized within-repertoire ranks of inferred template counts. In a later analysis, generation probabilities were computed with a VDJ recombination model fitted to out-of-frame rearrangements, and the resulting probabilities were checked against IGoR. A later analysis scored TCR-TCR, TCR-HLA and TCR-CMV co-occurrence with hypergeometric tests, applying a repertoire-size bias correction to TCR pairs. In a later analysis, false discovery rates were estimated by permuting HLA or CMV assignments 20 times. A later analysis grouped co-occurring TCRs with DBSCAN, adding TCRdist sequence similarity when clustering within HLA-allele-positive subsets. Repertoires with fewer than 30,000 or more than 120,000 public chains, plus five repertoires with anomalous nucleotide sharing, were excluded from co-occurrence clustering. TCRdb carries this immuneACCESS record with in-frame sequences only. Its versions omit some clonotypes, under half of them owing to an unresolved V gene in the studies checked, with the rest unexplained. For V, J and clone size, that table is used; D and trimming come from the DNA. In all, the sample holds roughly 120,000 clones, and 65% to 80% of those were seen once. The biggest ten clones account for approximately 0.97% of the sample.

This sequence uses TRBV19 and TRBJ1-5, and possibly TRBD1, on 5 matching bases. Material: PBMCs. The sequence was obtained from a human donor in good health. The DNA sequence reads TGTGCCAGTAGTCTTGGTCAGGGAAACAATCAGCCCCAGCATTTT. Its translation is CASSLGQGNNQPQHF.